Following are 23 T cell receptor beta chains from one sample sequenced in a study of cytomegalovirus exposure and HLA in healthy donors. In the PCR, 60 Vbeta and 13 Jbeta primers were used. Measured with immunoSEQ multiplex PCR; TCRdb has only the in-frame clones, and not every one. Among about 150,000 clones, approximately 69% were seen once, and the ten largest hold 2.1%. Sequenced: PBMCs. All receptors come from a man aged 25 to 40 in good health and CMV-seronegative.

J is TRBJ2-5 and V is TRBV5-6, with unresolved D. V lost 2 bases, J lost 2 bases, and 7 bases lay in between. This CDR3 has 13 residues. Germline V gives CDR1 SGHDT, CDR2 YYEEEE. The CDR3 here is CASSFGRQETQYF. Here the CDR3 DNA reads TGTGCCAGCAGCTTTGGTAGACAAGAGACCCAGTACTTC.

The J gene is TRBJ1-6, the V gene TRBV7-9, with 7 bases matching TRBD1. This CDR3 contains 14 residues. Germline V lookup: CDR1 SEHNR, CDR2 FQNEAQ (reference sequence). The trim removed 6 bases at V and 7 bases at J, leaving 6 bases unmatched. CDR3 residues: CASSHDRENSPLHF. DNA of the CDR3: TGTGCCAGCAGTCACGACAGGGAGAATTCACCCCTCCACTTT.

The chain links TRBV19 to TRBJ2-6; D gene ambiguous. CDR1 and CDR2 (germline): LNHDA, SQIVND (reference sequence). The CDR3 length is 15 residues. The V end lost 3 bases, the J end lost 4 bases, and 10 bases lay between the germline ends. The CDR3 DNA reads TGTGCCAGTAGTATCCTCCAGTCCGGGGCCAACGTCCTGACTTTC. It is translated as CASSILQSGANVLTF.

This chain links TRBV5-5 with TRBJ1-2; D gene unclear. Germline lookup yields CDR1 SGHKS and CDR2 YYEKEE (reference sequence). CDR3 length equals 15 residues. Trimming removed 4 bases at V and 0 bases at J, with 13 bases between. The CDR3 region has the DNA TGTGCCAGCAGCGAGGAAGGTGCAACTAACTATGGCTACACCTTC. Translating gives CASSEEGATNYGYTF.

The CDR3 DNA reads as TGTGCCACCAGCACCTTAGGTAGAGACAGGGGTGAGCAGTTCTTC. This gives the protein CATSTLGRDRGEQFF. The V gene is TRBV15, the J gene TRBJ2-1, with 8 bases identical to TRBD1. This CDR3 has 15 residues. Germline CDR1 LNHNV, CDR2 YYDKDF (reference sequence). The trim removed 4 bases at V and 9 bases at J, leaving 11 bases unmatched.

This chain links TRBV5-4 with TRBJ2-2; 16 bases fit TRBD2. The V gene end was trimmed by 4 bases and the J gene end by 4 bases; junction bases not matched to a gene: 7. CDR3 length: 18 amino acids. The germline CDR1 and CDR2 sequences are SGHNT and YYREEE (reference sequence). CDR3 nucleotides: TGTGCCAGCAGCAAGGGACTAGCGGGGGGGCCTAGCACCGGGGAGCTGTTTTTT. It yields the protein CASSKGLAGGPSTGELFF.

The rearrangement joins TRBV29-1 to TRBJ1-1; the D gene is possibly TRBD1 (5 bases). The germline V gene has CDR1 SQVTM and CDR2 ANQGSEA. Trimming stripped 8 bases from V and 7 bases from J, with 23 bases between. This CDR3 has 14 residues. This CDR3 reads CSTGGGLGANEAFF. The CDR3 DNA reads as TGCAGCACGGGGGGGGGTTTAGGGGCCAATGAAGCTTTCTTT.

The chain uses TRBV2 and TRBJ1-5, with D possibly matching TRBD1 (6 bases). V shed 3 bases and J shed 4 bases, with 16 bases lying between them. The germline V gene encodes CDR1 SNHLY and CDR2 FYNNEI. The CDR3 consists of 16 residues. CDR3 residues: CASSDSGGQPNQPQHF. The CDR3 DNA follows: TGTGCCAGCAGTGATTCTGGAGGACAGCCTAATCAGCCCCAGCATTTT.

This clone turned up a few times. The chain carries TRBV5-1 and TRBJ1-6; unclear D gene. Germline CDR1 is SGHRS and CDR2 is YFSETQ. V lost 0 bases and J 0 bases, leaving 7 bases between the germline ends. The CDR3 spans 16 residues. CDR3 nucleotide sequence: TGCGCCAGCAGCTTGGACTCGAGCTCCTATAATTCACCCCTCCACTTT. It specifies CASSLDSSSYNSPLHF.

The V call is TRBV7-9, the J call TRBJ1-6; no firm D call. Germline assignment: CDR1 SEHNR and CDR2 FQNEAQ (reference sequence). V was pared by 1 base and J by 7 bases, with 14 bases between. This CDR3 region has 16 residues. The CDR3 region is CASSLVADVWNSPLHF. DNA of the CDR3: TGTGCCAGCAGCTTAGTCGCGGATGTCTGGAATTCACCCCTCCACTTT. Full variable domain (remainder filled in from reference TRBV7-9 and TRBJ1-6): DTGVSQNPRHKITKRGQNVTFRCDPISEHNRLYWYRQTLGQGPEFLTYFQNEAQLEKSRLLSDRFSAERPKGSFSTLEIQRTEQGDSAMYLCASSLVADVWNSPLHFGNGTRLTVT.

This chain connects TRBV7-2 to TRBJ2-7; a weak D match, TRBD1 (6 bases). The V end lost 2 bases, the J end lost 2 bases, and 7 bases lay between the germline ends. Germline loops: CDR1 SGHTA, CDR2 FQGNSA. This CDR3 contains 13 residues. The CDR3 DNA is TGTGCCAGCAGCTTAACAGGGACCTACGAGCAGTACTTC. Residues: CASSLTGTYEQYF.

This clone was seen a handful of times. The chain links TRBV18 to TRBJ2-7, with 7 bases matching TRBD1. Germline trimming cut 1 base from V and 3 bases from J; bases unmatched to any gene: 3. Germline CDR1 is KGHSH and CDR2 is LQKENI. The CDR3 has 14 residues. Here the CDR3 DNA reads TGTGCCAGCTCACCACGCCAGGGGGACTACGAGCAGTACTTC. Amino acids: CASSPRQGDYEQYF.

V usage is TRBV5-4 and J usage is TRBJ2-7, with 10 bases matching TRBD1. V shed 0 bases, J shed 9 bases, and the junction held 9 bases outside the gene matches. Germline loops: CDR1 SGHNT, CDR2 YYREEE (reference sequence). The CDR3 consists of 15 residues. The CDR3 protein is CASSLVGGQGHVQYF. CDR3 bases: TGTGCCAGCAGCTTGGTGGGGGGACAGGGGCATGTGCAGTACTTC.

The chain is built from TRBV14 and TRBJ2-7, with D perhaps TRBD1 (5 bases). This CDR3 is built from 12 residues. Germline loops: CDR1 SGHDN, CDR2 FVKESK. Trimming shortened V by 1 base and J by 8 bases, and 9 bases separated the two germline ends. CDR3: CASSQVRDQQYF. As DNA, the CDR3 is TGTGCCAGCAGCCAAGTCAGGGATCAGCAGTACTTC.

The chain has TRBV5-1 and TRBJ2-6; TRBD1 matches at 9 bases. The CDR3 runs 18 residues. Germline V gene sequence: CDR1 SGHRS, CDR2 YFSETQ. The V segment lost 0 bases and the J segment 0 bases; nucleotides outside the gene matches: 4. CDR3 sequence: CASSLGDREISGANVLTF. CDR3 nucleotides: TGCGCCAGCAGCTTGGGGGACAGGGAAATCTCTGGGGCCAACGTCCTGACTTTC.

J is TRBJ2-6 and V is TRBV2; D gene uncertain. CDR1 and CDR2 from the germline V gene are SNHLY and FYNNEI. V lost 8 bases, J lost 0 bases, and 5 bases lay in between. The length of the CDR3 is 13 residues. This chain's CDR3 is CASRSSGANVLTF. CDR3 DNA sequence: TGTGCCAGCCGGAGCTCTGGGGCCAACGTCCTGACTTTC.

Worth noting for this clone: Within the sample, other DNA sequences also encode this same CDR3. This chain connects TRBV6-1 to TRBJ1-4, with 9 bases that match TRBD1. Losses at the gene ends were 6 bases for V and 6 bases for J; bases not matched to a gene: 5. This CDR3 region has 14 residues. In germline, CDR1 is MNHNS, CDR2 SASEGT. The CDR3 bases are TGTGCCAGCAGCCTGGACAGGGGACATGAAAAACTGTTTTTT. It yields the protein CASSLDRGHEKLFF.

The chain carries TRBV30 and TRBJ1-6, with 7 positions matching TRBD1. J was trimmed by 1 base and V by 4 bases; bases with no gene match: 13. Germline V gene sequence: CDR1 GTSNPN, CDR2 SVGIG (reference sequence). The CDR3 runs to 18 residues. The CDR3 DNA sequence: TGTGCCTGGAAACCAACAGGGGATGTAAGGTCCTATAATTCACCCCTCCACTTT. It is translated as CAWKPTGDVRSYNSPLHF.

CDR3 sequence: CASSFGQPDEQYF. As DNA, the CDR3 is TGTGCCAGCAGTTTTGGGCAGCCGGACGAGCAGTACTTC. J is TRBJ2-7 and V is TRBV28; D gene uncertain. The CDR3 is 13 amino acids. Trimming left V 3 bases short and J 5 bases short, with 11 bases between. Looked up from germline, CDR1 is MDHEN and CDR2 is SYDVKM.

V and J are TRBV5-1 and TRBJ2-5; 7 nucleotides line up with TRBD1. CDR3 length: 14 residues. J was trimmed by 3 bases and V by 4 bases; bases with no gene match: 6. CDR1 is SGHRS and CDR2 is YFSETQ in the germline V gene. The CDR3 bases are TGCGCCAGCAGCCCGTCGACAGGGAAAGAGACCCAGTACTTC. Translation gives CASSPSTGKETQYF.

In this sample, this clone turned up once. The chain uses TRBV5-4 and TRBJ2-2; possible D gene TRBD1, 5 bases. Germline CDR1 reads SGHNT; CDR2 reads YYREEE (reference sequence). The germline V and J ends were trimmed by 4 bases and 1 base, with 11 bases remaining between them. The CDR3 sequence is 15 residues long. The CDR3 spells CASSDGQGNTGELFF. CDR3 nucleotides: TGTGCCAGCAGCGACGGCCAGGGGAACACCGGGGAGCTGTTTTTT.

The chain carries TRBV5-1 and TRBJ2-7, with D hard to call. Per germline, CDR1 SGHRS and CDR2 YFSETQ. The CDR3 loop spans 13 amino acids. Trimming stripped 9 bases from V and 5 bases from J, with 18 bases between. In DNA form, the CDR3 reads TGCGCCACTAAAAAGTCCGTTTTGGACGAGCAGTACTTC. The encoded protein is CATKKSVLDEQYF. Looking up the rest from reference TRBV5-1 and TRBJ2-7 gives the full variable domain: KAGVTQTPRYLIKTRGQQVTLSCSPISGHRSVSWYQQTPGQGLQFLFEYFSETQRNKGNFPGRFSGRQFSNSRSEMNVSTLELGDSALYLCATKKSVLDEQYFGPGTRLTVT.

This sequence joins TRBV20-1 and TRBJ2-5; D is unclear. V dropped 1 base and J dropped 4 bases, with 4 bases sitting between them. Germline V gene data show CDR1 as DFQATT and CDR2 as SNEGSKA (reference sequence). The CDR3 consists of 11 residues. CDR3 amino acids: CSARARETQYF. CDR3 sequence (DNA): TGCAGTGCTAGAGCTCGAGAGACCCAGTACTTC.